The entry below gives a single T cell receptor beta chain sequence along with its context. The antigen is unknown. The V gene lost 0 bases and the J gene lost 0 bases, with 13 bases spanning the gap. Per germline, CDR1 SGHNT and CDR2 YYREEE (reference sequence). This CDR3 has 16 amino acids. These data come from a study of cytomegalovirus exposure and HLA in healthy donors. Findings and limits, study-wide: Sequencing likely generated an artifact that appeared as a cluster of highly shared sequence variants. Most TCR sequences showed up rarely, but some public TCRs showed up in many donors. The analysis excluded some indistinguishable V segments, including TRBV6-2 and TRBV6-3. With high specificity and sensitivity, the classifier reportedly diagnosed cytomegalovirus status.

In the PCR, 60 Vbeta and 13 Jbeta primers were used. Method: immunoSEQ multiplex PCR; TCRdb's copy keeps in-frame clones and lacks some. The table lists fewer than 110,000 clones, around 76% of them singletons. This sequence originates from a woman younger than 35 in good health and CMV-seropositive. The gene calls are TRBV5-4 and TRBJ2-7; perhaps TRBD2 as D (6 bases). What was sequenced was PBMCs. The CDR3, as DNA: TGTGCCAGCAGCTTGGGACGGGGGAACCCCTCCTACGAGCAGTACTTC. This gives the protein CASSLGRGNPSYEQYF.